The entry below describes one TCR beta chain. No antigen is known for it. V lost 4 bases and J lost 5; bases outside the gene matches: 7. The CDR3 length is 15 residues. From germline, CDR1 is SGDLS and CDR2 YYNGEE. This sample was included in a study of OX40 agonist ivuxolimab in advanced cancers. Study at large: As their treatment, patients were administered ivuxolimab, an agonistic anti-OX40 (CD134) antibody. Subjects had a mean age of around 60 years, with a range of roughly 23 to 80; more than 75% were male.

The method was immunoSEQ multiplex PCR; TCRdb's version includes in-frame clones alone and lacks a portion of them. The sample has around 46,000 clones; 90% to 95% are singletons. Study-wide points: CD8+ T cells (on average) carried more expanded clones than CD4+ T cells.

The material sequenced was CD4+ or CD8+ T cells sorted from blood, taken in a trial of the OX40 agonist ivuxolimab. This receptor was obtained from an adult with an advanced solid tumor such as melanoma, head and neck, liver or kidney cancer. J is TRBJ1-4 and V is TRBV9, with 8 bases lining up with TRBD1. DNA of the CDR3: TGTGCCAGCAGCTTCGCGGACAGGGCGAATGAAAAACTGTTTTTT. Its protein is CASSFADRANEKLFF.